Below, 17 T cell receptor beta chains from the same sample are listed, as sequenced in a study of cytomegalovirus exposure and HLA in healthy donors. The primer mix had 60 Vbeta and 13 Jbeta primers. Measured with immunoSEQ multiplex PCR; TCRdb has only the in-frame clones, and not every one. Of approximately 190,000 clones in the sample, about an eighth were seen once. The sequenced material came from PBMCs. Receptors originate from a man aged 45-65 years in good health and CMV-seropositive.

V gene TRBV6-6 combines with J gene TRBJ2-7; tentatively, D is TRBD1 (6 bases). CDR3 length: 11 amino acids. Germline V lookup: CDR1 MNHNY, CDR2 SVGAGI (reference sequence). Trimming pared 6 bases from V and 3 bases from J, leaving 6 bases between. CDR3 amino acids: CASRQGYEQYF. Here the CDR3 DNA reads TGTGCCAGCAGACAGGGCTACGAGCAGTACTTC.

The sample holds a few counts of this clone. For the CDR3, the DNA is TGTGCCAGCAGGGGCCCACAGGGCTTCAAAGAGACCCAGTACTTC. It is translated as CASRGPQGFKETQYF. This chain joins TRBV7-9 and TRBJ2-5; tentative D call: TRBD1 (6 bases). CDR1 and CDR2 from the germline V gene are SEHNR and FQNEAQ (reference sequence). The CDR3 is 15 amino acids. The V and J ends lost 6 bases and 3 bases respectively, with 17 bases between them. The complete variable domain, with remaining parts taken from reference TRBV7-9 and TRBJ2-5, reads DTGVSQNPRHKITKRGQNVTFRCDPISEHNRLYWYRQTLGQGPEFLTYFQNEAQLEKSRLLSDRFSAERPKGSFSTLEIQRTEQGDSAMYLCASRGPQGFKETQYFGPGTRLLVL.

The sample holds a few counts of this clone. The chain carries TRBV7-3 and TRBJ2-3, with D perhaps matching TRBD1 (8 bases). Germline CDR1 is SGHTA and CDR2 is FQGTGA. Trimming took off 1 base at V and 4 bases at J, with 18 bases between the two ends. The CDR3 totals 17 residues. CDR3 amino acids: CASSLSTGGVVSDTQYF. CDR3 DNA: TGTGCCAGCAGCTTAAGTACAGGGGGGGTAGTTTCAGATACGCAGTATTTT.

This clone was counted between two and nine times. J is TRBJ2-4 and V is TRBV29-1, with 9 bases that match TRBD1. CDR3 length: 12 residues. CDR1 is SQVTM, CDR2 ANQGSEA, per germline. J lost 7 bases, V lost 7 bases, and 5 bases had no gene match. CDR3 region: CSASTGGNIQYF. The CDR3 coding sequence is TGCAGCGCTTCGACAGGGGGTAACATTCAGTACTTC.

This clone was counted a few times. This chain links TRBV4-3 with TRBJ1-2; possibly TRBD1 for D (6 bases). The CDR3 has 12 amino acids. V lost 4 bases, J lost 8 bases, and 11 bases lay in between. Germline V gene lookup returns CDR1 LGHNA and CDR2 YSLEER. CDR3 nucleotides: TGCGCCAGCAGCCGGGGCAGGGGAGGCTACACCTTC. Translated: CASSRGRGGYTF.

The chain has TRBV2 and TRBJ2-2, with D perhaps TRBD2 (5 bases). Germline CDR1 SNHLY, CDR2 FYNNEI. The ends were cut back, 7 bases at V and 2 bases at J, with 11 bases in the middle. The CDR3 contains 14 residues. The CDR3 DNA sequence: TGTGCCAGCAAAAATAGCGAAAACACCGGGGAGCTGTTTTTT. Protein product: CASKNSENTGELFF.

This clone has a handful of counts. The chain carries TRBV18 and TRBJ1-2, with TRBD1 matching over 12 bases. Losses at the gene ends were 4 bases for V and 3 bases for J; bases not matched to a gene: 3. CDR3 length: 15 residues. Looked up from germline, CDR1 is KGHSH and CDR2 is LQKENI. The CDR3 DNA reads as TGTGCCAGCTCACACGGGACAGGGGGCGACTATGGCTACACCTTC. It encodes CASSHGTGGDYGYTF.

This clone was seen more than once but under ten times. This CDR3 reads CASSVGTGPQHF. The DNA for the CDR3 is TGTGCCAGCAGTGTTGGGACAGGGCCCCAGCATTTT. The V call is TRBV2, the J call TRBJ1-5; 8 nucleotides line up with TRBD1. This CDR3 has 12 residues. CDR1 and CDR2 from the germline V gene are SNHLY and FYNNEI. Germline trimming cut 4 bases from V and 9 bases from J; bases unmatched to any gene: 2. The full variable domain, in which reference TRBV2 and TRBJ1-5 provide the parts outside the CDR3, is EPEVTQTPSHQVTQMGQEVILRCVPISNHLYFYWYRQILGQKVEFLVSFYNNEISEKSEIFDDQFSVERPDGSNFTLKIRSTKLEDSAMYFCASSVGTGPQHFGDGTRLSIL.

The V gene is TRBV29-1, the J gene TRBJ2-2, with D possibly matching TRBD1 (6 bases). V lost 2 bases and J lost 6, with 10 bases in between. Germline V gene sequence: CDR1 SQVTM, CDR2 ANQGSEA. The CDR3 is made up of 13 amino acids. CDR3 residues: CSVENNRAGELFF. The DNA of the CDR3 is TGCAGCGTTGAAAATAACAGGGCCGGGGAGCTGTTTTTT.

This clone has just a few counts. The genes are TRBV5-6 and TRBJ2-7; 10 bases line up with TRBD1. Germline V lookup: CDR1 SGHDT, CDR2 YYEEEE. V lost 4 bases, J lost 3 bases, and 4 bases stayed unmatched. This CDR3 has 14 residues. CDR3 in DNA: TGTGCCAGCAGCCCAGGGACAGGGGTCTACGAGCAGTACTTC. Protein sequence: CASSPGTGVYEQYF.

The genes are TRBV20-1 and TRBJ2-1; D is unclear. This CDR3 comprises 11 residues. CDR1 and CDR2 from the germline V gene are DFQATT and SNEGSKA (reference sequence). CDR3 sequence reads: CSADLHNEQFF. The DNA of the CDR3 is TGCAGCGCTGACTTACACAATGAGCAGTTCTTC.

This clone was seen more than once but under ten times. A junction end diverges from the germline sequence, so it may reflect a read error. The same CDR3 is also encoded by other DNA sequences in this sample. The chain combines TRBV6-5 with TRBJ1-2; D is undetermined. Germline values: CDR1 MNHEY, CDR2 SVGAGI. The CDR3 is 12 amino acids. The CDR3 coding sequence is TGTGCAAGCAGTTACGAGAGCTATGGCTACACCTTC. Protein sequence: CASSYESYGYTF.

A few counts support this clone. The V gene is TRBV4-1, the J gene TRBJ2-3; 8 positions match TRBD2. V dropped 0 bases and J dropped 4; count of bases not matched to a gene: 9. This CDR3 region has 17 residues. Germline lookup yields CDR1 MGHRA and CDR2 YSYEKL. CDR3 amino acids: CASSQDSAGGASDTQYF. In DNA, the CDR3 is TGCGCCAGCAGCCAAGATAGTGCCGGGGGGGCCTCAGATACGCAGTATTTT.

This clone was observed a few times. J is TRBJ2-1 and V is TRBV5-6, with D maybe TRBD2 (6 bases). V dropped 2 bases and J dropped 6 bases, with 9 bases sitting between them. CDR3 size: 13 residues. Germline V gene sequence: CDR1 SGHDT, CDR2 YYEEEE. DNA for the CDR3: TGTGCCAGCAGCTTCGCGGGACTCAATGAGCAGTTCTTC. It is translated as CASSFAGLNEQFF. The full variable domain, completed using reference TRBV5-6 and TRBJ2-1, is DAGVTQSPTHLIKTRGQQVTLRCSPKSGHDTVSWYQQALGQGPQFIFQYYEEEERQRGNFPDRFSGHQFPNYSSELNVNALLLGDSALYLCASSFAGLNEQFFGPGTRLTVL.

This sequence joins TRBV5-6 and TRBJ2-2; a possible D gene is TRBD2 (5 bases). CDR1 is SGHDT and CDR2 is YYEEEE in the germline V gene. There are 15 residues in the CDR3. Trimming took off 4 bases at V and 3 bases at J, with 13 bases between the two ends. The CDR3 sequence: CASSAVARDTGELFF. CDR3 bases: TGTGCCAGCAGCGCGGTGGCGCGGGACACCGGGGAGCTGTTTTTT. The complete variable domain, with remaining parts taken from reference TRBV5-6 and TRBJ2-2, reads DAGVTQSPTHLIKTRGQQVTLRCSPKSGHDTVSWYQQALGQGPQFIFQYYEEEERQRGNFPDRFSGHQFPNYSSELNVNALLLGDSALYLCASSAVARDTGELFFGEGSRLTVL.

This chain links TRBV5-1 with TRBJ1-2; D is unresolved. Trimming cost V 0 bases and J 8 bases, with 8 bases left between them. Germline CDR1 and CDR2: SGHRS and YFSETQ. The CDR3 runs to 12 residues. The CDR3 spells CASSLGESGYTF. In DNA, the CDR3 is TGCGCCAGCAGCTTGGGAGAATCCGGCTACACCTTC.

This clone was observed a handful of times. This chain uses TRBV21-1 with TRBJ2-7; TRBD2, the table's D call, was not compared with the DNA. TRBV21-1 is a recognized pseudogene. The CDR3 runs 14 residues. Here the CDR3 reads CASTQRSPLYEQYF. In DNA form, the CDR3 reads TGTGCCAGCACCCAGCGGAGTCCACTCTACGAGCAGTACTTC.